A single sample gave rise to the 24 T cell receptor beta chains below, sequenced in a study of blood T cell repertoires in COVID-19. Clones were sequenced by immunoSEQ multiplex PCR, and TCRdb holds only the in-frame ones, with some missing. The sample gives around 250,000 clones, roughly 88% of which show up once; roughly a tenth is in the top ten. The sequenced sample consisted of peripheral blood. These receptors originate from an older woman with COVID-19, enrolled during active disease.

The V and J genes are TRBV7-3 and TRBJ1-1; maybe TRBD1 (6 bases). Deletions cut 5 bases from V and 4 bases from J, with 17 bases between. This CDR3 has 15 residues. Looked up from germline, CDR1 is SGHTA and CDR2 is FQGTGA. CDR3 nucleotide sequence: TGTGCCAGCAGCACAACGACAGGATCGGGCACTGAAGCTTTCTTT. This gives the protein CASSTTTGSGTEAFF.

The genes are TRBV6-5 and TRBJ2-1; 13 bases agree with TRBD2. Unmatched junction bases numbered 1, after V lost 5 bases and J lost 6 bases. Germline CDR1 and CDR2: MNHEY and SVGAGI. The CDR3 length is 14 residues. The CDR3 region has the DNA TGTGCCAGCAGTAGGACTAGCGGGAGCAATGAGCAGTTCTTC. Its protein is CASSRTSGSNEQFF.

The gene calls are TRBV14 and TRBJ2-1; the D is unclear. Trimming pared 0 bases from V and 6 bases from J, leaving 9 bases between. The CDR3 runs to 14 residues. CDR1 is SGHDN and CDR2 is FVKESK in the germline V gene. This CDR3 is CASSQDLFINEQFF. DNA for the CDR3: TGTGCCAGCAGCCAAGATCTTTTTATCAATGAGCAGTTCTTC.

A single count supports this clone. The genes are TRBV5-1 and TRBJ2-5; weak D call: TRBD2 (6 bases). Trimming took 0 bases from V and 5 from J, leaving 17 bases between them. The CDR3 consists of 16 residues. Germline-derived CDR1 and CDR2 are SGHRS and YFSETQ. This CDR3 reads CASSLDGGSRGETQYF. CDR3 bases: TGCGCCAGCAGCTTGGATGGCGGCTCCCGGGGGGAGACCCAGTACTTC.

J is TRBJ1-6 and V is TRBV7-2, with D maybe TRBD1 (5 bases). Trimming pared 5 bases from V and 11 bases from J, leaving 19 bases between. In germline, CDR1 is SGHTA, CDR2 FQGNSA. The CDR3 has 15 amino acids. CDR3 in amino acids: CASSPRYQGSAPLHF. For the CDR3, the DNA is TGTGCCAGCAGCCCACGCTATCAGGGTTCGGCACCCCTCCACTTT.

This clone was recorded once. V is TRBV3-1 (or the pseudogene TRBV3-2) and J is TRBJ2-2; D is unresolved. CDR3 length equals 17 residues. Germline values: CDR1 LGHDT, CDR2 YNNKEL (reference sequence). V dropped 2 bases and J dropped 7 bases, with 20 bases sitting between them. Here the CDR3 reads CASSQLVSLYEIGELFF. The CDR3 DNA reads TGTGCCAGCAGCCAATTGGTTTCGCTTTACGAGATCGGGGAGCTGTTTTTT.

V and J are TRBV28 and TRBJ1-4; tentatively, D is TRBD1 (6 bases). The CDR3 loop spans 16 amino acids. CDR1 is MDHEN and CDR2 is SYDVKM in the germline V gene. V lost 1 base to trimming and J lost 8 bases, with 17 bases between them. CDR3 in DNA: TGTGCCAGCAGTTTATTGGGGGGGGCCTTAAGGGAAAAACTGTTTTTT. Translating it yields CASSLLGGALREKLFF.

The J gene is TRBJ2-1, the V gene TRBV9; unclear D gene. CDR3 length equals 15 residues. Per germline, CDR1 SGDLS and CDR2 YYNGEE. V was cut by 0 bases and J by 16 bases, with 23 bases left in between. The CDR3 reads CASSVEPSSTSLPFF. The CDR3 DNA reads TGTGCCAGCAGCGTAGAACCTAGTTCAACGTCCCTCCCTTTCTTC.

This chain connects TRBV6-2 or TRBV6-3 to TRBJ2-4; 7 nucleotides match TRBD2. The ends lost 3 bases at V and 9 bases at J; junction bases unmatched: 8. Germline V lookup: CDR1 MNHEY, CDR2 SVGEGT. This CDR3 spans 14 amino acids. DNA of the CDR3: TGTGCCAGCAGTTATTCCGAGGGAGGGCTCATTCAGTACTTC. Its translation is CASSYSEGGLIQYF.

The V and J genes are TRBV5-1 and TRBJ2-2; D perhaps matches TRBD1 (6 bases). CDR1 is SGHRS and CDR2 is YFSETQ in the germline V gene. Between the trimmed V and J ends, which lost 7 bases and 4 bases, there was a span of 14 bases. The CDR3 contains 14 residues. CDR3 sequence: CASRNVGGTGELFF. CDR3 DNA sequence: TGCGCCAGCCGGAATGTAGGGGGCACCGGGGAGCTGTTTTTT. The whole variable domain, remainder taken from reference TRBV5-1 and TRBJ2-2, is KAGVTQTPRYLIKTRGQQVTLSCSPISGHRSVSWYQQTPGQGLQFLFEYFSETQRNKGNFPGRFSGRQFSNSRSEMNVSTLELGDSALYLCASRNVGGTGELFFGEGSRLTVL.

This chain joins TRBV15 and TRBJ2-3; TRBD2 matches at 9 bases. The V gene's germline CDR1 is LNHNV and CDR2 YYDKDF (reference sequence). The trim removed 0 bases at V and 4 bases at J, leaving 8 bases unmatched. CDR3 size: 17 residues. The CDR3 DNA reads as TGTGCCACCAGCAGAGACCAAATTTTAGCGGGAGCAGATACGCAGTATTTT. The encoded protein is CATSRDQILAGADTQYF. The variable domain in full, with the rest retrieved from reference TRBV15 and TRBJ2-3, is DAMVIQNPRYQVTQFGKPVTLSCSQTLNHNVMYWYQQKSSQAPKLLFHYYDKDFNNEADTPDNFQSRRPNTSFCFLDIRSPGLGDTAMYLCATSRDQILAGADTQYFGPGTRLTVL.

The chain uses TRBV20-1 and TRBJ2-6; D uncertain. Trimming took off 3 bases at V and 2 bases at J, with 5 bases between the two ends. CDR1 and CDR2 from the germline V gene are DFQATT and SNEGSKA (reference sequence). The CDR3 has 13 amino acids. The CDR3 DNA reads as TGCAGTGCTAGTACAGCTGGGGCCAACGTCCTGACTTTC. This translates into CSASTAGANVLTF.

The chain's CDR3 is CASSYLRGDTEAFF. CDR3 nucleotides: TGTGCCAGCAGTTACCTCAGGGGGGACACTGAAGCTTTCTTT. V gene TRBV2 combines with J gene TRBJ1-1; 7 positions agree with TRBD1. CDR3 length equals 14 residues. Germline V gene sequence: CDR1 SNHLY, CDR2 FYNNEI. J was trimmed by 3 bases and V by 5 bases; bases with no gene match: 6.

The CDR3 sequence: CASIGLNTEAFF. CDR3 in DNA: TGTGCCAGTATCGGGTTGAACACTGAAGCTTTCTTT. The chain combines TRBV19 with TRBJ1-1; D ambiguous. The V and J ends lost 7 bases and 0 bases respectively, with 6 bases between them. The CDR3 covers 12 residues. Germline-derived CDR1 and CDR2 are LNHDA and SQIVND (reference sequence).

The genes are TRBV28 and TRBJ1-5; D is undetermined. The germline V gene has CDR1 MDHEN and CDR2 SYDVKM. The V gene lost 2 bases and the J gene lost 7 bases, with 9 bases spanning the gap. The CDR3 totals 13 residues. The CDR3 region has the DNA TGTGCCAGCAGTTTAGGAGCACGGCAGCCCCAGCATTTT. This translates into CASSLGARQPQHF.

This rearrangement joins TRBV20-1 to TRBJ1-1, with a tentative D call TRBD1 (5 bases). V shed 3 bases and J shed 10 bases, with 12 bases lying between them. This CDR3 is built from 11 residues. The germline V gene has CDR1 DFQATT and CDR2 SNEGSKA (reference sequence). CDR3 in amino acids: CSASRVGGAFF. CDR3 in DNA: TGCAGTGCTAGCAGGGTTGGCGGAGCTTTCTTT.

The V and J genes are TRBV14 and TRBJ2-1; D unresolved. V lost 1 base and J 9 bases, leaving 13 bases between the germline ends. The CDR3 totals 14 residues. From germline, CDR1 is SGHDN and CDR2 FVKESK. The CDR3 nucleotides are TGTGCCAGCAGCCAAGTGGTACAGCTTAGTGAGCAGTTCTTC. Its protein product is CASSQVVQLSEQFF.

This clone was detected once. The chain carries TRBV28 and TRBJ1-2; D unclear. The V gene's germline CDR1 is MDHEN and CDR2 SYDVKM. Trimming shortened V by 7 bases and J by 6 bases, and 24 bases separated the two germline ends. The CDR3 sequence is 16 residues long. CDR3 coding DNA: TGTGCCAGCACTTCAACGGGGTTCCTAGAGGAGGATGGCTACACCTTC. This translates into CASTSTGFLEEDGYTF.

This chain joins TRBV30 and TRBJ1-5, with D perhaps TRBD1 (5 bases). Trimming left V 1 base short and J 2 bases short, with 6 bases between. This CDR3 has 13 amino acids. Germline V gene sequence: CDR1 GTSNPN, CDR2 SVGIG (reference sequence). For the CDR3, the DNA is TGTGCCTGGAGTGGCAGGGGCAATCAGCCCCAGCATTTT. Its protein is CAWSGRGNQPQHF. The full variable domain, its missing parts supplied by reference TRBV30 and TRBJ1-5, is SQTIHQWPATLVQPVGSPLSLECTVEGTSNPNLYWYRQAAGRGLQLLFYSVGIGQISSEVPQNLSASRPQDRQFILSSKKLLLSDSGFYLCAWSGRGNQPQHFGDGTRLSIL.

The CDR3 nucleotides are TGTGCCAGCAGCTCGACAGGGCTCACCGGGGAGCTGTTTTTT. Translated, it gives CASSSTGLTGELFF. The chain combines TRBV5-6 with TRBJ2-2; 7 nucleotides align to TRBD1. Trimming at V came to 3 bases and at J to 4 bases, leaving 3 bases not matched to a gene. The CDR3 extends over 14 amino acids. Germline loops: CDR1 SGHDT, CDR2 YYEEEE.

The chain joins TRBV9 to TRBJ2-7; D is perhaps TRBD1 (6 bases). CDR1 and CDR2 from the germline V gene are SGDLS and YYNGEE. The V gene lost 3 bases and the J gene lost 1 base, with 11 bases spanning the gap. This CDR3 has 14 residues. CDR3 region: CASSANGQSYEQYF. CDR3 DNA: TGTGCCAGCAGCGCCAACGGACAGTCCTACGAGCAGTACTTC.

This clone was detected once. The chain has TRBV5-4 and TRBJ2-2, with D unclear. Germline values: CDR1 SGHNT, CDR2 YYREEE (reference sequence). The CDR3 has 14 amino acids. Between the trimmed V and J ends, which lost 0 bases and 1 base, there was a span of 4 bases. CDR3: CASSLDRNTGELFF. The CDR3 region has the DNA TGTGCCAGCAGCTTGGACAGGAACACCGGGGAGCTGTTTTTT.

The chain employs TRBV27 and TRBJ2-1; TRBD2 agrees at 8 bases. Germline CDR1 is MNHEY and CDR2 is SMNVEV (reference sequence). The CDR3 contains 14 residues. V gave up 8 bases and J gave up 7 bases; unmatched junction bases: 10. The CDR3 sequence: CASSRGVWRNEQFF. Here the CDR3 DNA reads TGTGCCAGCTCGCGGGGGGTCTGGAGAAATGAGCAGTTCTTC.

This sequence joins TRBV27 and TRBJ1-5; 7 bases agree with TRBD1. With V trimmed by 6 bases and J by 5 bases, 10 bases remained unmatched. Germline assignment: CDR1 MNHEY and CDR2 SMNVEV (reference sequence). There are 15 residues in the CDR3. The CDR3 spells CASSPRDREDQPQHF. CDR3 coding DNA: TGTGCCAGCAGCCCTCGCGACAGGGAAGATCAGCCCCAGCATTTT.